The 31 T cell receptor beta chains given below trace back to one sample, sequenced in a study of blood T cell repertoires in COVID-19 (dated by TCRdb to 2020 to 2022). The library was generated by the immunoSEQ multiplex PCR assay. Not all clones reach the TCRdb copy of this immuneACCESS table, which keeps in-frame sequences only. Checked studies attribute under half of the gap to unresolved V genes and leave the rest unexplained. The sample yields some 130,000 clones; roughly 91% were counted once. Roughly 18% of the sample lies in the top ten. The sequencing sample was made of peripheral blood. These TCRs come from a man in his fifties or sixties with active or convalescent COVID-19.

This clone has only one observation. The rearrangement links TRBV2 to TRBJ1-3, with D hard to call. Germline V gives CDR1 SNHLY, CDR2 FYNNEI. V lost 7 bases to trimming and J lost 2 bases, with 12 bases between them. The CDR3 has 14 residues. CDR3 sequence reads: CASTRQDTGNTIYF. For the CDR3, the DNA is TGTGCCAGCACAAGACAAGACACTGGAAACACCATATATTTT. The complete variable domain, with remaining parts taken from reference TRBV2 and TRBJ1-3, reads EPEVTQTPSHQVTQMGQEVILRCVPISNHLYFYWYRQILGQKVEFLVSFYNNEISEKSEIFDDQFSVERPDGSNFTLKIRSTKLEDSAMYFCASTRQDTGNTIYFGEGSWLTVV.

DNA of the CDR3: TGTGCCCAGAGCGGGAGGAACACAGATACGCAGTATTTT. Encoded protein: CAQSGRNTDTQYF. The V gene is TRBV2, the J gene TRBJ2-3; TRBD2 matches 9 bases. J gave up 2 bases and V 11 bases, and 5 bases lay outside the gene matches. CDR1 and CDR2 from the germline V gene are SNHLY and FYNNEI. The CDR3 covers 13 residues.

This chain joins TRBV5-6 and TRBJ2-7; possibly TRBD2 for D (6 bases). The germline CDR1 and CDR2 sequences are SGHDT and YYEEEE. The V end was cut by 3 bases, the J end by 0 bases, with 13 bases between. The CDR3 contains 15 residues. CDR3: CASSSGDLSSYEQYF. The CDR3 DNA reads TGTGCCAGCAGCTCGGGGGACCTGAGCTCCTACGAGCAGTACTTC.

The gene calls are TRBV5-1 and TRBJ1-2; 9 bases align to TRBD1. CDR1 SGHRS and CDR2 YFSETQ come from the germline V gene. The length of the CDR3 is 13 residues. V trimming: 4 bases; J trimming: 6 bases; junction bases outside the gene matches: 4. CDR3 sequence (DNA): TGCGCCAGCAGCCTAGGGACAGGGAATGGCTACACCTTC. The encoded protein is CASSLGTGNGYTF.

The chain carries TRBV5-4 and TRBJ2-5; 13 bases align to TRBD2. This CDR3 contains 13 residues. The trim removed 7 bases at V and 5 bases at J, leaving 2 bases unmatched. CDR1 and CDR2 (germline): SGHNT, YYREEE (reference sequence). CDR3 region: CASGLAGAETQYF. CDR3 in DNA: TGTGCCAGCGGACTAGCGGGAGCGGAGACCCAGTACTTC.

The chain carries TRBV5-1 and TRBJ1-5; 10 nucleotides line up with TRBD1. This CDR3 region has 17 residues. V was clipped by 4 bases and J by 1 base; unmatched bases: 8. Germline CDR1 and CDR2: SGHRS and YFSETQ. The CDR3 region is CASSPGTGVESNQPQHF. Here the CDR3 DNA reads TGCGCCAGCAGCCCAGGGACAGGGGTGGAGAGCAATCAGCCCCAGCATTTT.

The genes are TRBV5-5 and TRBJ1-1; possible D gene TRBD1, 5 bases. The V gene's germline CDR1 is SGHKS and CDR2 YYEKEE (reference sequence). V was clipped by 7 bases and J by 5 bases, with 18 bases between them. This CDR3 contains 14 residues. In nucleotides, the CDR3 is TGTGCCAGCGGGAAGATCAGGGTGGTGACTGAAGCTTTCTTT. This sequence encodes CASGKIRVVTEAFF.

The chain links TRBV30 to TRBJ2-6; 7 nucleotides agree with TRBD1. The CDR3 has 14 residues. The germline CDR1 and CDR2 sequences are GTSNPN and SVGIG (reference sequence). Unmatched junction bases numbered 1, after V lost 4 bases and J lost 1 base. The CDR3 is CAWNRGSGANVLTF. The CDR3 DNA reads as TGTGCCTGGAACAGGGGATCTGGGGCCAACGTCCTGACTTTC.

The genes are TRBV9 and TRBJ1-6, with D perhaps TRBD1 (5 bases). Trimming cost V 4 bases and J 10 bases, with 12 bases left between them. CDR3 length: 13 amino acids. Germline V CDR1 and CDR2: SGDLS, YYNGEE. The CDR3 reads CASSTEAGSPLHF. The CDR3 coding sequence is TGTGCCAGCAGCACAGAGGCAGGGTCACCCCTCCACTTT.

This clone has just one count. The chain is built from TRBV24-1 and TRBJ1-2, with D possibly being TRBD1 (6 bases). The ends were cut back, 2 bases at V and 2 bases at J, with 11 bases in the middle. This CDR3 has 15 residues. Germline lookup yields CDR1 KGHDR and CDR2 SFDVKD. CDR3 in amino acids: CATSDSTTGNYGYTF. The CDR3 coding sequence is TGTGCCACCAGTGATTCGACTACAGGGAACTATGGCTACACCTTC.

V and J are TRBV27 and TRBJ2-7, with a possible D match to TRBD1 (7 bases). Germline V gives CDR1 MNHEY, CDR2 SMNVEV (reference sequence). Between the trimmed V and J ends, which lost 3 bases and 4 bases, there was a span of 16 bases. The CDR3 has 15 residues. CDR3 protein: CASSLSLEGAYEQYF. DNA for the CDR3: TGTGCCAGCAGTTTGAGCCTGGAGGGGGCATACGAGCAGTACTTC.

This rearrangement joins TRBV6-4 to TRBJ1-2; D is uncertain. CDR1 is MRHNA, CDR2 SNTAGT, per germline. This CDR3 contains 16 residues. Deletions cut 3 bases from V and 4 bases from J, with 18 bases between. In DNA, the CDR3 is TGTGCCAGCAGTGAAACCCCGGACCCCGAGGGCTATGGCTACACCTTC. This translates into CASSETPDPEGYGYTF.

This clone was seen a single time. This chain uses TRBV10-3 with TRBJ2-7; D perhaps matches TRBD1 (6 bases). V was clipped by 2 bases and J by 3 bases, with 8 bases between them. CDR1 ENHRY and CDR2 SYGVKD come from the germline V gene. The CDR3 spans 13 residues. CDR3 bases: TGTGCCATCAGTGAGGGACAGCGCTACGAGCAGTACTTC. Its protein is CAISEGQRYEQYF.

The gene calls are TRBV5-4 and TRBJ2-1; TRBD2 might be the D (6 bases). CDR1 is SGHNT, CDR2 YYREEE, per germline (reference sequence). Trimming took off 1 base at V and 1 base at J, with 9 bases between the two ends. CDR3 size: 15 residues. The CDR3 coding sequence is TGTGCCAGCAGCTTGCCCGGGAGTTCCTACAATGAGCAGTTCTTC. Its protein product is CASSLPGSSYNEQFF.

The chain joins TRBV5-1 to TRBJ2-7; maybe TRBD2 (6 bases). Trimming pared 3 bases from V and 0 bases from J, leaving 13 bases between. From germline, CDR1 is SGHRS and CDR2 YFSETQ. The CDR3 spans 15 residues. In DNA form, the CDR3 reads TGCGCCAGCAGCTCAGTCGGGGGTAGCTCCTACGAGCAGTACTTC. Its protein product is CASSSVGGSSYEQYF.

This sequence joins TRBV2 and TRBJ2-6; D remains ambiguous. The CDR3 runs 15 residues. CDR1 is SNHLY, CDR2 FYNNEI, per germline. The V gene lost 3 bases and the J gene lost 2 bases, with 8 bases spanning the gap. CDR3 amino acids: CASSDLRAGANVLTF. CDR3 nucleotides: TGTGCCAGCAGTGACCTCCGGGCTGGGGCCAACGTCCTGACTTTC.

The chain employs TRBV6-6 and TRBJ1-4; 7 bases map to TRBD1. V was clipped by 5 bases and J by 8 bases; unmatched bases: 14. Germline V gene sequence: CDR1 MNHNY, CDR2 SVGAGI (reference sequence). The CDR3 totals 16 residues. The CDR3 DNA reads as TGTGCCAGCAGTCTCAAACAGGGGACCTTAGGGGAAAAACTGTTTTTT. It encodes CASSLKQGTLGEKLFF.

The rearrangement joins TRBV30 to TRBJ1-3, with D unresolved. The CDR3 length is 13 residues. The germline V gene encodes CDR1 GTSNPN and CDR2 SVGIG (reference sequence). V dropped 2 bases and J dropped 3 bases, with 8 bases sitting between them. For the CDR3, the DNA is TGTGCCTGGAGTCAGGATAATGGAAACACCATATATTTT. Translation: CAWSQDNGNTIYF.

The chain carries TRBV29-1 and TRBJ1-1; 7 positions match TRBD1. From germline, CDR1 is SQVTM and CDR2 ANQGSEA. The CDR3 sequence is 13 residues long. The J segment lost 0 bases and the V segment lost 7 bases, leaving 5 bases of the junction unmatched. Written as DNA, the CDR3 is TGCAGCGCGAAGGACAGGTTGAACACTGAAGCTTTCTTT. This sequence encodes CSAKDRLNTEAFF.

The chain carries TRBV5-6 and TRBJ1-6; possibly TRBD1 for D (5 bases). The CDR3 has 16 amino acids. The V and J ends lost 4 bases and 10 bases respectively, with 21 bases between them. Germline V gene sequence: CDR1 SGHDT, CDR2 YYEEEE. The DNA for the CDR3 is TGTGCCAGCAGCCGGACAAGCTCTATAATGGAATCACCCCTCCACTTT. This codes for CASSRTSSIMESPLHF.

The chain is built from TRBV6-1 and TRBJ1-5; D possibly corresponds to TRBD1 (5 bases). CDR1 and CDR2 (germline): MNHNS, SASEGT. V dropped 2 bases and J dropped 1 base, with 9 bases sitting between them. This CDR3 has 15 residues. CDR3 region: CASSESQGSNQPQHF. Here the CDR3 DNA reads TGTGCCAGCAGTGAAAGCCAGGGAAGCAATCAGCCCCAGCATTTT.

V usage is TRBV6-6 and J usage is TRBJ2-7, with TRBD1 matching over 12 bases. J gave up 6 bases and V 6 bases, and 9 bases lay outside the gene matches. The germline V gene encodes CDR1 MNHNY and CDR2 SVGAGI (reference sequence). The CDR3 contains 15 residues. Here the CDR3 reads CASRSRDRGPGEQYF. CDR3 coding DNA: TGTGCCAGCAGATCCCGGGACAGGGGGCCCGGCGAGCAGTACTTC.

V and J are TRBV29-1 and TRBJ1-3; the match to TRBD1 covers 9 bases. V lost 3 bases to trimming and J lost 0 bases; unmatched junction nucleotides: 3. Germline V CDR1 and CDR2: SQVTM, ANQGSEA. The CDR3 has 15 residues. The CDR3 here is CSVDTGQGSGNTIYF. In DNA form, the CDR3 reads TGCAGCGTTGACACGGGACAGGGCTCTGGAAACACCATATATTTT.

V usage is TRBV7-8 and J usage is TRBJ2-5; 8 bases align to TRBD2. With V trimmed by 6 bases and J by 2 bases, 11 bases remained unmatched. This CDR3 region has 16 residues. Germline V gene lookup returns CDR1 SGHVS and CDR2 FQNEAQ. This CDR3 is CASRGERGKHQETQYF. The CDR3 DNA reads TGTGCCAGCAGGGGGGAGCGGGGGAAACATCAAGAGACCCAGTACTTC.

This chain joins TRBV6-5 and TRBJ2-5, with D possibly TRBD2 on 6 matching bases. Germline assignment: CDR1 MNHEY and CDR2 SVGAGI. Trimming left V 5 bases short and J 7 bases short, with 17 bases between. The length of the CDR3 is 14 residues. The CDR3 region is CASSREGGAGTQYF. The CDR3 DNA reads TGTGCCAGCAGTAGGGAAGGCGGGGCAGGGACCCAGTACTTC.

The table lists this clone with a few counts. The V call is TRBV9, the J call TRBJ2-2, with TRBD1 as a possible D gene (6 bases). The V and J ends lost 4 bases and 2 bases respectively, with 12 bases between them. The CDR3 length is 15 residues. Germline CDR1 reads SGDLS; CDR2 reads YYNGEE. The CDR3 sequence: CASSPTTGNTGELFF. Here the CDR3 DNA reads TGTGCCAGCAGCCCCACGACAGGTAACACCGGGGAGCTGTTTTTT.

This rearrangement joins TRBV10-1 to TRBJ1-3, with D unresolved. CDR3 length: 14 residues. V was shortened by 2 bases and J by 0 bases, with 5 bases between the two germline ends. Germline values: CDR1 WNHNN, CDR2 SYGVQD (reference sequence). The CDR3 loop reads CASSEGNSGNTIYF. Written as DNA, the CDR3 is TGCGCCAGCAGTGAGGGCAACTCTGGAAACACCATATATTTT.

This chain links TRBV7-2 with TRBJ1-3; D is uncertain. Germline CDR1 is SGHTA and CDR2 is FQGNSA. V was shortened by 3 bases and J by 2 bases, with 14 bases between the two germline ends. CDR3 length: 16 amino acids. Here the CDR3 DNA reads TGTGCCAGCAGCTTTATCCCCACGAGAGCTGGAAACACCATATATTTT. Translated: CASSFIPTRAGNTIYF.

The chain has TRBV12-5 and TRBJ1-6; 7 nucleotides agree with TRBD1. Trimming at V came to 2 bases and at J to 6 bases, leaving 13 bases not matched to a gene. The CDR3 has 18 residues. CDR1 and CDR2 from the germline V gene are LGHNT and FRNRAP. The chain's CDR3 is CASGLWDGLRQGNSPLHF. CDR3 in DNA: TGTGCTAGTGGTTTGTGGGACGGACTTCGACAGGGTAATTCACCCCTCCACTTT.

This clone was counted between two and nine times. This chain connects TRBV19 to TRBJ2-7, with 11 bases aligning to TRBD1. Trimming at V came to 6 bases and at J to 7 bases, leaving 8 bases not matched to a gene. Germline CDR1 LNHDA, CDR2 SQIVND (reference sequence). The CDR3 consists of 14 residues. CDR3 DNA: TGTGCCAGTAGACCCACCGGGACAGGGGGGGAGCAGTACTTC. It specifies CASRPTGTGGEQYF.

This sequence joins TRBV2 and TRBJ1-1, with 7 bases fitting TRBD1. J lost 3 bases, V lost 5 bases, and 15 bases had no gene match. The V gene's germline CDR1 is SNHLY and CDR2 FYNNEI. The CDR3 runs to 17 residues. The CDR3 sequence: CASSPPSADREHTEAFF. CDR3 DNA sequence: TGTGCCAGCAGTCCCCCAAGCGCAGACAGGGAGCACACTGAAGCTTTCTTT. The variable domain in full, completed from reference TRBV2 and TRBJ1-1, reads EPEVTQTPSHQVTQMGQEVILRCVPISNHLYFYWYRQILGQKVEFLVSFYNNEISEKSEIFDDQFSVERPDGSNFTLKIRSTKLEDSAMYFCASSPPSADREHTEAFFGQGTRLTVV.